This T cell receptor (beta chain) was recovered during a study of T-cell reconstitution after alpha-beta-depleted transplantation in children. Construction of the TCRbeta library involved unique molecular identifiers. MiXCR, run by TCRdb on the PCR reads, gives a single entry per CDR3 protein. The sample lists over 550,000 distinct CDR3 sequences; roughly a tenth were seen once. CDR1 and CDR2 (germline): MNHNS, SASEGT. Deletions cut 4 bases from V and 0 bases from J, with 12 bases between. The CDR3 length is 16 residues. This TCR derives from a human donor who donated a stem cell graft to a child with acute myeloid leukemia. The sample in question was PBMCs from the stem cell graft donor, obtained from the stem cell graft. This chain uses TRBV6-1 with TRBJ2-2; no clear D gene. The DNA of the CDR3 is TGTGCCAGCAGTGGTACTACCAACGCGAACACCGGGGAGCTGTTTTTT. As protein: CASSGTTNANTGELFF.